This T cell receptor beta chain was retrieved from a study of blood T cell repertoires in COVID-19. Across the whole study: Samples of COVID-19 (acute and convalescent) were obtained from the United States, Italy and Spain.

The assay was immunoSEQ multiplex PCR, and TCRdb's table has in-frame clones only and misses some. The sample consists of under 90,000 clones, about 83% of them appearing once. Trimming removed 0 bases from V and 6 bases from J, with 12 bases in between. The CDR3 extends over 14 amino acids. The germline CDR1 and CDR2 sequences are SGHRS and YFSETQ. The chain has TRBV5-1 and TRBJ1-2, with unresolved D. The sequencing input was peripheral blood. The sequence was collected from an elderly man with acute or convalescent COVID-19. The CDR3 loop is CASSLASGRHGYTF. In nucleotides, the CDR3 is TGCGCCAGCAGCTTGGCCTCCGGGAGGCATGGCTACACCTTC.